The 17 T cell receptor beta chains below come from one sample, sequenced in a study of shared clonotypes between healthy human individuals (dated by TCRdb to 2020 to 2021). CD8 naive samples were CD45RO-negative cells positively selected for CCR7, giving a CD45RA+CCR7+ population that excluded TemRA cells. Receptor amplification or capture employed the immunoSEQ multiplex PCR assay. In its TCRdb copy, this immuneACCESS table keeps in-frame sequences only and misses some clones. Where compared with another copy, unresolved V genes explain less than half of these, and the others have no known cause. The sample records more than 2 million clones, just under 95% of which are singletons. The ten largest clones take up roughly 1% of the sample. The sequenced sample consisted of naive CD8+ T cells sorted from blood. The cell subset or site label on this specimen signifies: CD45RA+CCR7+. The source of these receptors is a man between 18 and 35 years old in good health.

This clone has only a few counts. This sample also contains other DNA sequences that code for the same CDR3. The CDR3 nucleotides are TGTGCCAGCAGTTTGCAGGGGGAGGGTCAGCCCCAGCATTTT. Its translation is CASSLQGEGQPQHF. The V call is TRBV27, the J call TRBJ1-5; 7 bases fit TRBD1. CDR3 length equals 14 residues. The trim removed 3 bases at V and 6 bases at J, leaving 5 bases unmatched. Germline lookup yields CDR1 MNHEY and CDR2 SMNVEV (reference sequence).

This sequence joins TRBV6-6 and TRBJ1-6, with 8 nucleotides matching TRBD1. The germline CDR1 and CDR2 sequences are MNHNY and SVGAGI (reference sequence). This CDR3 is 16 amino acids long. The V and J ends lost 0 bases and 9 bases, in that order; junction bases with no gene match: 7. The CDR3 loop is CASSYSRQGLSSPLHF. CDR3 sequence (DNA): TGTGCCAGCAGTTACTCGAGACAGGGGTTAAGTTCACCCCTCCACTTT.

The chain uses TRBV12-5 and TRBJ2-7, with D possibly TRBD2 on 5 matching bases. V lost 3 bases, J lost 5 bases, and 8 bases lay in between. The V gene's germline CDR1 is LGHNT and CDR2 FRNRAP. The CDR3 totals 12 residues. The CDR3 here is CASGFGGDEQYF. DNA of the CDR3: TGTGCTAGTGGTTTCGGAGGCGACGAGCAGTACTTC.

A note on this clone: Other DNA sequences in the sample encode the same CDR3. The V call is TRBV27, the J call TRBJ2-7, with 7 bases lining up with TRBD2. V dropped 2 bases and J dropped 0; count of bases not matched to a gene: 4. This CDR3 has 15 residues. Looked up from germline, CDR1 is MNHEY and CDR2 is SMNVEV (reference sequence). CDR3 nucleotide sequence: TGTGCCAGCAGTTTAGGGGGGGGGAGCTCCTACGAGCAGTACTTC. Its protein product is CASSLGGGSSYEQYF.

As concerns this clone: In the same sample, other DNA sequences code for this CDR3. The chain carries TRBV7-6 and TRBJ2-7; D uncertain. Germline-derived CDR1 and CDR2 are SGHVS and FNYEAQ. The length of the CDR3 is 13 residues. Trimming left V 1 base short and J 0 bases short, with 4 bases between. The CDR3 is CASSLGPSYEQYF. CDR3 DNA sequence: TGTGCCAGCAGCTTAGGTCCCTCCTACGAGCAGTACTTC. Together with reference TRBV7-6 and TRBJ2-7, the CDR3 gives the full variable domain: GAGVSQSPRYKVTKRGQDVALRCDPISGHVSLYWYRQALGQGPEFLTYFNYEAQQDKSGLPNDRFSAERPEGSISTLTIQRTEQRDSAMYRCASSLGPSYEQYFGPGTRLTVT.

This clone appeared a single time. This chain joins TRBV28 and TRBJ1-4; TRBD1 might be the D (6 bases). The length of the CDR3 is 14 residues. The germline gives CDR1 MDHEN, CDR2 SYDVKM. V was pared by 9 bases and J by 6 bases, with 17 bases between. The CDR3 DNA sequence: TGTGCCAGTTGTCGGGGGGCGATTTATGAAAAACTGTTTTTT. This sequence encodes CASCRGAIYEKLFF.

V usage is TRBV13 and J usage is TRBJ2-5, with TRBD2 matching over 10 bases. Germline trimming cut 0 bases from V and 5 bases from J; bases unmatched to any gene: 12. Per the germline V gene, CDR1 is PRHDT and CDR2 is FYEKMQ (reference sequence). The CDR3 totals 18 residues. The CDR3 bases are TGTGCCAGCAGCTTAGGACTAGCGGGGTCGGGGGTGTTGGAGACCCAGTACTTC. The encoded protein is CASSLGLAGSGVLETQYF.

This chain links TRBV10-2 with TRBJ2-5; a possible D gene is TRBD2 (6 bases). Germline-derived CDR1 and CDR2 are WSHSY and SAAADI. The CDR3 extends over 15 amino acids. V was clipped by 5 bases and J by 5 bases, with 18 bases between them. This CDR3 reads CASSPLGEAGETQYF. In DNA form, the CDR3 reads TGCGCCAGCAGTCCCTTAGGGGAGGCGGGGGAGACCCAGTACTTC.

In regard to this clone: Other nucleotide sequences in the sample specify the same CDR3. The J gene is TRBJ2-1, the V gene TRBV5-6; the D is unclear. The germline gives CDR1 SGHDT, CDR2 YYEEEE. The CDR3 has 16 amino acids. Deletions cut 0 bases from V and 0 bases from J, with 10 bases between. CDR3 nucleotide sequence: TGTGCCAGCAGCTTGGGAGGACCCAGCTCCTACAATGAGCAGTTCTTC. It codes for CASSLGGPSSYNEQFF.

The V call is TRBV6-1, the J call TRBJ1-5, with D hard to call. This CDR3 region has 13 residues. CDR1 is MNHNS, CDR2 SASEGT, per germline. V was shortened by 6 bases and J by 4 bases, with 10 bases between the two germline ends. The CDR3 reads CASSDDGNQPQHF. DNA of the CDR3: TGTGCCAGCAGCGATGACGGGAATCAGCCCCAGCATTTT.

The J gene is TRBJ1-2, the V gene TRBV7-9; 8 nucleotides line up with TRBD1. Germline CDR1 SEHNR, CDR2 FQNEAQ (reference sequence). This CDR3 is 15 amino acids long. V was pared by 2 bases and J by 3 bases, with 5 bases of the junction left unmatched. The CDR3: CASSLIGQGYYGYTF. Here the CDR3 DNA reads TGTGCCAGCAGCTTAATAGGACAGGGCTACTATGGCTACACCTTC.

The V call is TRBV5-6, the J call TRBJ2-5; tentatively, D is TRBD2 (6 bases). Between the trimmed V and J ends, which lost 3 bases and 4 bases, there was a span of 16 bases. This CDR3 is 15 amino acids long. Germline V gene data show CDR1 as SGHDT and CDR2 as YYEEEE. The CDR3 region is CASSSLLGGGETQYF. As DNA, the CDR3 is TGTGCCAGCAGCTCACTCCTTGGGGGAGGAGAGACCCAGTACTTC.

This clone was seen just once. This chain uses TRBV9 with TRBJ2-1; 9 bases align to TRBD2. The J segment lost 7 bases and the V segment lost 0 bases, leaving 5 bases of the junction unmatched. Germline V CDR1 and CDR2: SGDLS, YYNGEE. The CDR3 has 15 residues. In DNA, the CDR3 is TGTGCCAGCAGCGTAGATAGCGGGGGCAAAAATGAGCAGTTCTTC. Its protein product is CASSVDSGGKNEQFF. Full variable domain (missing parts from reference TRBV9 and TRBJ2-1): DSGVTQTPKHLITATGQRVTLRCSPRSGDLSVYWYQQSLDQGLQFLIQYYNGEERAKGNILERFSAQQFPDLHSELNLSSLELGDSALYFCASSVDSGGKNEQFFGPGTRLTVL.

The chain is built from TRBV5-8 and TRBJ2-3; D might be TRBD1 (6 bases). This CDR3 spans 18 amino acids. Trimming stripped 6 bases from V and 2 bases from J, with 25 bases between. CDR1 SGHTS and CDR2 YDEGEE come from the germline V gene. The CDR3 loop reads CASTRTVRDTPHTDTQYF. The DNA for the CDR3 is TGTGCCAGCACCAGGACGGTCCGGGACACCCCCCACACAGATACGCAGTATTTT.

The rearrangement joins TRBV6-5 to TRBJ1-5; no reliable D call. Germline CDR1 is MNHEY and CDR2 is SVGAGI. There are 13 residues in the CDR3. V was cut by 6 bases and J by 4 bases, with 10 bases left in between. CDR3 amino acids: CASRPERNQPQHF. CDR3 in DNA: TGTGCCAGCAGGCCCGAGAGAAATCAGCCCCAGCATTTT.

The chain carries TRBV7-9 and TRBJ1-6; D perhaps matches TRBD1 (5 bases). Germline lookup yields CDR1 SEHNR and CDR2 FQNEAQ (reference sequence). Trimming stripped 3 bases from V and 7 bases from J, with 13 bases between. The CDR3 runs to 15 residues. The CDR3 DNA reads as TGTGCCAGCAGCTTCTTCACAGGAGCAAATTCACCCCTCCACTTT. Residues: CASSFFTGANSPLHF.

The V gene is TRBV4-1, the J gene TRBJ2-1, with 7 bases lining up with TRBD2. With V trimmed by 4 bases and J by 7 bases, 4 bases remained unmatched. Per germline, CDR1 MGHRA and CDR2 YSYEKL. The CDR3 is 13 amino acids. The CDR3 region is CASSPRLANEQFF. The CDR3, as DNA: TGCGCCAGCAGCCCCCGACTAGCAAATGAGCAGTTCTTC.